This T cell receptor beta chain was sequenced in a study of shared clonotypes between healthy human individuals (TCRdb year 2020). For the study in its entirety: The cohort comprised a couple of women and a few men aged 18 to 49 years. To increase sequencing depth and limit assay-specific biases, TCR repertoire library preparation and sequencing were carried out by different laboratories using diverse techniques. To estimate repertoire size and how much clonotype sharing occurs between individuals, the study deeply sequenced the blood TCR repertoires of several healthy adults. Between about 0.85 and 9.5 billion PBMCs per donor were obtained by leukapheresis. Per donor, three plates each were used for CD4 naive and CD4 memory, two for CD8 naive, and one for CD8 memory.

TCR CDR3 regions were amplified from genomic DNA by multiplex PCR using the deep immunoSEQ assay. Extracted genomic DNA from each cell subset was distributed evenly across all wells of several immunoSEQ 96-well plates, and each plate was treated as a replicate. For sorted subsets, each replicate PCR was loaded with about 0.2 ug genomic DNA, equivalent to about 30,000 T cell genomes. The purified libraries were quantified using a Qubit 3.0 fluorometer, sized with a Bioanalyzer 2100, and then quantified again using the KAPA Library Quantification kit. Each immunoSEQ 96-well plate was sequenced on its own single-read 150-cycle Illumina NextSeq 550 flow cell. On the study's bioinformatics: The immunoSEQ output contained only junctional sequences without quality scores, so filtering could not match that applied to full-length reads. Sequences were annotated with PyIR, a Python wrapper for IgBLAST v1.9, using IMGT germline references to assign V/J genes and CDR3. Reads were filtered out if the reads had weak V/J assignments (E-value above 1e-6), no CDR3, stop codons, out-of-frame junctions, or ambiguous translated residues. V3J clonotypes were defined as sequences sharing an identical inferred V gene, J gene, and CDR3 amino acid sequence. Percentage overlap between repertoires was computed as shared unique clonotypes divided by the size of the smaller repertoire. RTK rarefaction, the Chao1 estimator, and Recon v2.1 estimates of unobserved clonotypes were used to assess repertoire richness. OLGA was used to compute generation probabilities for all TCRbeta clonotypes that the gDNA method yielded from several donors. What TCRdb holds here is the immuneACCESS table cut down to in-frame rearrangements. Part of the clones is not present; checked against another copy, under half of the missing clones reflect an unresolved V gene, and the others are unexplained. D and trimming come from the DNA, and the V and J calls and clone size come from that table. This sample has roughly 640,000 clones in its table, and approximately 79% of those were observed once. The top ten constitute approximately 1.7% of the sample.

This clone has only one observation. The clone's antigen remains unknown. The input lacks base qualities; no much larger clone sits a single base away. Paper-wide results and their limitations: Sampling was limited to blood, and TCR repertoires in tissue likely differ from TCR repertoires in blood. Compared with non-shared clonotypes, clonotypes shared by all four sorted-subset donors had higher generation probabilities. Around 5.4% of naive CD4, 3.5% of naive CD8, around 2.3% of memory CD4, and over 0.35% of memory CD8 clonotypes were shared across a few donors. The small number of donors limited the genetic and exposure-history diversity represented. Based on pairwise subsampling, the degree of clonotype sharing among donors was expected to be affected by sequencing depth. Rarefaction of sorted-subset datasets indicated incomplete sequencing despite the large sequencing depth. Naive subsets generally had larger estimated clonotype richness than memory subsets did.

The donors were healthy, HIV-negative adults with no recently reported acute infections or vaccinations. Every donor was a Caucasian adult living in Nashville, Tennessee, USA. CD4+ T cells were enriched by magnetic negative selection, after which naive cells were positively selected on CD45RA and the negative fraction was taken as the memory subset. Blood was collected by leukapheresis, and PBMCs were isolated by Ficoll-Histopaque density gradient centrifugation and then cryopreserved in liquid nitrogen vapor phase. Purity and quantity of every magnetically sorted T cell population were checked by analytical flow cytometry. Each sorted fraction had its genomic DNA isolated and then quantified by UV absorbance on a Nanodrop 2000c. The CDR3 runs 13 residues from the cysteine to the phenylalanine. Only the CDR3 part of the read is kept: 39 bases, read in frame from the first base. V is clipped by 4 bases and J by 4 bases, and the sequence between their germline boundaries is 8 bases long. CDR1 and CDR2, per the germline V gene, are WSHSY and SAAADI.

Input material: memory CD4+ T cells sorted from blood. The cell subset or site label of this sample denotes: CD45RA-negative fraction. This receptor was obtained from a woman under 40 in good health. The chain is made from TRBV10-2 and TRBJ1-5; a tentative D match to TRBD1 spans 5 bases. This receptor has the CDR3 CASSGGANQPQHF. The nucleotides are TGCGCCAGCAGTGGAGGGGCTAATCAGCCCCAGCATTTT.